This is a list of T cell receptor beta chains from one sample in a study of Graves' ophthalmopathy and Graves' hyperthyroidism. TCRdb processed the multiplex PCR reads anew with MiXCR; each CDR3 protein has one entry. The repertoire holds 200,000 to 250,000 distinct CDR3 sequences, with under 30% as singletons. Sequencing input: peripheral blood. These receptors were obtained from a man in his fifties or sixties with Graves' ophthalmopathy. Both conserved end residues are part of each CDR3. A D gene is named only where the DNA matches it firmly. Expanded clones are given a class, and other clones once, few, many or no size at all.

d_gene	v_gene	abundance	j_gene	CDR3aa	CDR3nt
-	TRBV3-1	-	TRBJ2-5	CASSPGGIQETQYF	TGTGCCAGCAGCCCCGGCGGGATACAAGAGACCCAGTACTTC
-	TRBV6-5	-	TRBJ2-7	CASSFRDSSDEQYF	TGTGCCAGCAGTTTCCGGGATTCCTCTGACGAGCAGTACTTC
-	TRBV20-1	many	TRBJ2-7	CSARSVGRDGNYEQYF	TGCAGTGCTAGGTCCGTGGGGCGGGATGGTAACTACGAGCAGTACTTC
TRBD1	TRBV6-1	few	TRBJ1-5	CASSGGTGGVSRPQHF	TGTGCCAGCAGTGGAGGGACAGGGGGCGTATCGCGGCCCCAGCATTTT
-	TRBV3-1	many	TRBJ1-2	CASSQDLGNDYGYTF	TGTGCCAGCAGCCAAGATCTAGGTAACGACTATGGCTACACCTTC
-	TRBV27	many	TRBJ2-5	CASRGMGMETQYF	TGTGCCAGCAGGGGGATGGGGATGGAGACCCAGTACTTC
-	TRBV6-1	-	TRBJ1-1	CASSESWGAAAFF	TGTGCCAGCAGTGAATCTTGGGGGGCGGCAGCCTTCTTT
-	TRBV18	many	TRBJ2-6	CASSRGSGANVLTF	TGTGCCAGCTCACGGGGCTCTGGGGCCAACGTCCTGACTTTC
-	TRBV11-1	-	TRBJ2-5	CASTPTDSLHQETQYF	TGTGCCAGCACCCCGACGGACAGCCTACACCAAGAGACCCAGTACTTC
-	TRBV7-9	many	TRBJ2-2	CASSLNPMDSANTGELFF	TGTGCCAGCAGCTTAAACCCCATGGACAGTGCGAACACCGGGGAGCTGTTTTTT
-	TRBV6-2/TRBV6-3	-	TRBJ2-5	CVSSRGPQETQYF	TGTGTCTCCTCGCGCGGCCCCCAAGAGACCCAGTACTTC
-	TRBV6-2/TRBV6-3	many	TRBJ2-7	CASSRPAEGNGAYEQYF	TGTGCCAGCAGCCGTCCAGCCGAGGGGAATGGGGCTTACGAGCAGTACTTC
TRBD2	TRBV7-2	many	TRBJ2-5	CASCKGAGGTQETQYF	TGTGCCAGCTGCAAGGGGGCGGGAGGGACCCAAGAGACCCAGTACTTC
-	TRBV5-1	many	TRBJ2-7	CASSLHGSYEQYF	TGCGCCAGCAGCTTGCACGGGAGTTACGAGCAGTACTTC
-	TRBV6-5	few	TRBJ2-2	CASSYSTAYTGELFF	TGTGCCAGCAGTTACTCAACAGCATACACCGGGGAGCTGTTTTTT
TRBD1	TRBV10-3	many	TRBJ1-6	CAIRGDRGSNSPLHF	TGTGCCATCAGAGGGGACAGGGGTTCGAATTCACCCCTCCACTTT
-	TRBV2	-	TRBJ2-2	CASSLLSANTGELFF	TGTGCCAGCAGTCTATTGTCGGCGAACACCGGGGAGCTGTTTTTT
-	TRBV27	many	TRBJ1-6	CASSTWGSPLHF	TGTGCCAGCAGTACCTGGGGCTCACCCCTCCACTTT
-	TRBV15	many	TRBJ1-1	CATSRDSRGGNTEAFF	TGTGCCACCAGCAGAGATAGTAGGGGCGGGAACACTGAAGCTTTCTTT
-	TRBV28	-	TRBJ1-2	CASSLDSPDYGYTF	TGTGCCAGCAGTTTAGACAGCCCTGACTATGGCTACACCTTC
-	TRBV6-1	many	TRBJ1-5	CASSEVVRAQPQHF	TGTGCCAGCAGTGAAGTGGTCCGGGCGCAGCCCCAGCATTTT
TRBD2	TRBV12-3/TRBV12-4	-	TRBJ2-7	CASSTSATEQYF	TGTGCCAGCAGTACTAGCGCTACCGAGCAGTACTTC
-	TRBV24-1	-	TRBJ1-1	CATSDWENTEAFF	TGTGCCACCAGTGACTGGGAGAACACTGAAGCTTTCTTT
TRBD2	TRBV5-1	many	TRBJ2-5	CASGQTSGGPETQYF	TGCGCCAGCGGACAAACTAGCGGAGGACCGGAGACCCAGTACTTC
TRBD1	TRBV6-1	many	TRBJ1-5	CASEGQLSNQPQHF	TGTGCCAGCGAGGGACAGCTAAGCAATCAGCCCCAGCATTTT
TRBD2	TRBV6-1	-	TRBJ2-4	CASSTGRGDIQYF	TGTGCCAGCAGTACGGGCCGGGGGGACATTCAGTACTTC